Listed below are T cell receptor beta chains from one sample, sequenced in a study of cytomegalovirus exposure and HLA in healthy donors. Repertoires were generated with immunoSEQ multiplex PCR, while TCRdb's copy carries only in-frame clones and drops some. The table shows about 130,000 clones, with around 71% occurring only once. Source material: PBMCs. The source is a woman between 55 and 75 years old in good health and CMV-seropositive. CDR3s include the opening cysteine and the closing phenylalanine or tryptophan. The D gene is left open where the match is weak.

CASSPNSKGGYSTDTQYF,TRBV5-1,TRBJ2-3,TRBD2
CASSRGQPPEPLHF,TRBV11-1,TRBJ1-6,TRBD1
CASSLTPTGVLYEQYF,TRBV27,TRBJ2-7,TRBD1
CASSSPQEGETQYF,TRBV7-3,TRBJ2-5,.
CASSPYIGGWQFF,TRBV7-3,TRBJ2-1,.
CASSGTGERYGYTF,TRBV10-1,TRBJ1-2,TRBD1
CASGTLGTGELFF,TRBV12-5,TRBJ2-2,.
CASSPGQGPDTEAFF,TRBV7-8,TRBJ1-1,TRBD1
CASSVRREGPRRDGYTF,TRBV9,TRBJ1-2,.
CSSSSPGDEQFF,TRBV7-9,TRBJ2-1,.
CASSRTGLAGGNEQFF,TRBV4-2,TRBJ2-1,TRBD2
CASSLTPGHGNTIYF,TRBV5-1,TRBJ1-3,.
CASSARGGYGYTF,TRBV6-5,TRBJ1-2,.
CASSPLYLTLANYGYTF,TRBV7-8,TRBJ1-2,.
CASSGGGGGIQETQYF,TRBV5-1,TRBJ2-5,TRBD2
CASSLGGGPYEQYF,TRBV11-2,TRBJ2-7,.
CASSLYYRGFDNSPLHF,TRBV27,TRBJ1-6,.
CASNWRGRQPQHF,TRBV2,TRBJ1-5,.
CASSRDRDEQYF,TRBV18,TRBJ2-7,TRBD1
CASRSGTGGTEAFF,TRBV2,TRBJ1-1,TRBD1
CASRPGVTEAFF,TRBV28,TRBJ1-1,.
CASSYRPGGNSPLHF,TRBV27,TRBJ1-6,TRBD1
CASSSQDRGRTGELFF,TRBV11-1,TRBJ2-2,TRBD1
CASSRDSDTEAFF,TRBV7-3,TRBJ1-1,TRBD1
CASSTGRAAGELFF,TRBV6-5,TRBJ2-2,.
CASSQDLLGQGARNEQFF,TRBV4-2,TRBJ2-1,TRBD1
CASRERDGGGAKNIQYF,TRBV6-1,TRBJ2-4,TRBD2
CATGLNTEAFF,TRBV7-2,TRBJ1-1,.
CASSVGREDQPQHF,TRBV9,TRBJ1-5,.
CASSPRQGSEKLFF,TRBV14,TRBJ1-4,TRBD1
CATKTAGELFF,TRBV6-5,TRBJ2-2,.
CASSFPSGGAVEQFF,TRBV27,TRBJ2-1,TRBD2
CASTRQGHQPQHF,TRBV6-6,TRBJ1-5,TRBD1
CASLPPQGLRQPQHF,TRBV6-1,TRBJ1-5,.
CASSLATGYNEKLFF,TRBV7-2,TRBJ1-4,.
CASSLGTGVPYNEQFF,TRBV13,TRBJ2-1,TRBD1
CASSPGGNTIYF,TRBV5-6,TRBJ1-3,.
CATPGTPRFFF,TRBV6-1,TRBJ1-1,.
CASSAGQGSINSYNSPLHF,TRBV7-9,TRBJ1-6,TRBD1
CASSLQGLGNTEAFF,TRBV6-6,TRBJ1-1,TRBD1
CASSELDGTEAFF,TRBV6-4,TRBJ1-1,.
CASSSSGTQYVLTF,TRBV27,TRBJ2-6,.
CASSLRDRGPSRGSYGYTF,TRBV7-9,TRBJ1-2,TRBD1
CASSLEGGPSNQPQHF,TRBV5-6,TRBJ1-5,TRBD1
CASSPVSGVGREQYF,TRBV27,TRBJ2-7,.
CASSPGGYSSYEQYF,TRBV13,TRBJ2-7,.